The source of this TCR beta chain is a study of early T cells in non-severe SARS-CoV-2 infection. Turning to the study itself: The input, bulk RNA from unsorted whole blood, was sequenced, and chains were unpaired.

V gave up 3 bases and J gave up 2 bases, with 3 bases separating them. The CDR3 loop spans 11 amino acids. Germline-derived CDR1 and CDR2 are SGHRS and YFSETQ. Attached unique molecular identifiers marked individual cDNA molecules. TCRdb reprocessed the 5' RACE reads via MiXCR and lists one record per CDR3 protein. The sample yields some 70,000 distinct CDR3 sequences, roughly a tenth seen once. This clonotype was observed at least ten times. Its specificity is not known. Regarding the study as a whole: Missing private and CD4 specificities, VDJdb matching favored anti-spike CD8 responses.

Sequenced input: whole blood. The chain employs TRBV5-1 and TRBJ2-7; D is undetermined. The origin of this receptor is an adult who was a healthcare worker with PCR-confirmed SARS-CoV-2 infection or an uninfected control (not recorded which). The CDR3 is CASSSTYEQYF. The CDR3 DNA reads TGCGCCAGCAGCTCTACCTACGAGCAGTACTTC. Based on the CDR3 plus reference TRBV5-1 and TRBJ2-7, the full variable domain is KAGVTQTPRYLIKTRGQQVTLSCSPISGHRSVSWYQQTPGQGLQFLFEYFSETQRNKGNFPGRFSGRQFSNSRSEMNVSTLELGDSALYLCASSSTYEQYFGPGTRLTVT.